The next 12 T cell receptor beta chains were all read from a single sample in a study of OX40 agonist ivuxolimab in advanced cancers. TCRdb's table, derived via immunoSEQ multiplex PCR, lists solely in-frame clones and lacks some. This table holds approximately 70,000 clones, 86% found once. The sequencing used CD4+ or CD8+ T cells sorted from blood, collected in a trial of the OX40 agonist ivuxolimab. The source is an adult with an advanced solid tumor such as melanoma, head and neck, liver or kidney cancer.

V gene TRBV4-3 combines with J gene TRBJ2-7; D not resolved. Germline V gene sequence: CDR1 LGHNA, CDR2 YSLEER. V lost 0 bases to trimming and J lost 9 bases, with 12 bases between them. The CDR3 length is 13 residues. The CDR3 DNA follows: TGCGCCAGCAGCCAAGAGGACCGCATGCCGCAGTACTTC. Protein product: CASSQEDRMPQYF.

The V and J genes are TRBV2 and TRBJ2-7; possible D gene TRBD2, 6 bases. V lost 8 bases and J lost 3, with 11 bases in between. Per the germline V gene, CDR1 is SNHLY and CDR2 is FYNNEI. The CDR3 extends over 12 amino acids. The CDR3 DNA reads TGTGCCAGCTTGGGGGGTAACTACGAGCAGTACTTC. This sequence encodes CASLGGNYEQYF.

This chain links TRBV6-1 with TRBJ1-2; 7 nucleotides align to TRBD1. In germline, CDR1 is MNHNS, CDR2 SASEGT. The CDR3 has 14 amino acids. The V segment lost 2 bases and the J segment 7 bases; nucleotides outside the gene matches: 7. CDR3 loop: CASSERGTATGYTF. The CDR3 DNA reads as TGTGCCAGCAGTGAAAGAGGGACAGCGACTGGCTACACCTTC.

The chain recombines TRBV6-1 with TRBJ1-1; the D is unclear. This CDR3 spans 11 amino acids. Germline CDR1 reads MNHNS; CDR2 reads SASEGT. Deletions cut 7 bases from V and 3 bases from J, with 6 bases between. The CDR3 region has the DNA TGTGCCAGCATAAAGGACACTGAAGCTTTCTTT. This encodes CASIKDTEAFF.

In this sample, this clone turned up a few times. The genes are TRBV6-5 and TRBJ1-1; tentatively, D is TRBD1 (5 bases). CDR1 is MNHEY, CDR2 SVGAGI, per germline. The germline V and J ends were trimmed by 4 bases and 4 bases, with 10 bases remaining between them. The CDR3 loop spans 13 amino acids. CDR3 loop: CASSSFGGTEAFF. The CDR3, as DNA: TGTGCCAGCAGTTCCTTTGGGGGCACTGAAGCTTTCTTT.

V is TRBV4-1 and J is TRBJ1-1; the D is unclear. V was cut by 5 bases and J by 8 bases, with 18 bases left in between. Germline-derived CDR1 and CDR2 are MGHRA and YSYEKL. This CDR3 has 14 amino acids. The CDR3 is CASSVRAQDGEAFF. Here the CDR3 DNA reads TGCGCCAGCAGCGTGCGGGCCCAGGATGGGGAAGCTTTCTTT.

The chain employs TRBV9 and TRBJ2-2; D not resolved. Germline V gene lookup returns CDR1 SGDLS and CDR2 YYNGEE. The CDR3 is 13 residues long. Trimming pared 3 bases from V and 7 bases from J, leaving 10 bases between. CDR3 nucleotide sequence: TGTGCCAGCAGCGCCCCCGTCGGCGGGGAGCTGTTTTTT. It yields the protein CASSAPVGGELFF.

The V gene is TRBV5-1, the J gene TRBJ1-6; 8 nucleotides line up with TRBD1. Germline CDR1 reads SGHRS; CDR2 reads YFSETQ. After removal of 3 bases from V and 8 bases from J, the junction contained 16 bases not matched to a gene. The CDR3 extends over 18 amino acids. This CDR3 reads CASSSRGQGIGVHSPLHF. The CDR3 DNA follows: TGCGCCAGCAGCTCACGCGGACAGGGAATAGGGGTTCATTCACCCCTCCACTTT.

This clone has more than one count but fewer than ten. This chain joins TRBV18 and TRBJ1-2; the D gene is possibly TRBD1 (5 bases). The CDR3 loop spans 15 amino acids. V was pared by 3 bases and J by 8 bases, with 19 bases between. The germline V gene encodes CDR1 KGHSH and CDR2 LQKENI. The CDR3 nucleotides are TGTGCCAGCTCACCTGTCGACAGCCTTAAGGGCGGCTACACCTTC. It translates to CASSPVDSLKGGYTF.

To note about this clone: Distinct nucleotide sequences in the sample also encode this CDR3. CDR3 in DNA: TGTGCCAGCAGTCGGACAGGGGACTCACCCCTCCACTTT. As protein: CASSRTGDSPLHF. The rearrangement uses TRBV6-5 and TRBJ1-6, with 9 bases aligning to TRBD1. Germline V CDR1 and CDR2: MNHEY, SVGAGI. This CDR3 region has 13 residues. Trimming took 5 bases from V and 10 from J; bases not matched to a gene: 3.

The genes are TRBV5-4 and TRBJ1-2; D is perhaps TRBD1 (5 bases). Germline assignment: CDR1 SGHNT and CDR2 YYREEE (reference sequence). This CDR3 contains 14 residues. V lost 4 bases and J 4 bases, leaving 14 bases between the germline ends. The CDR3 bases are TGTGCCAGCAGCGGGACGAGGTGGATCTATGGCTACACCTTC. It codes for CASSGTRWIYGYTF.

The gene calls are TRBV11-2 and TRBJ1-4; 7 bases align to TRBD1. Germline V gene lookup returns CDR1 SGHAT and CDR2 FQNNGV. CDR3 size: 15 residues. The V and J ends lost 5 bases and 8 bases, in that order; junction bases with no gene match: 11. The CDR3 nucleotides are TGTGCCAGCAGCGAGACCAGGGACAGCGGCGAAAAACTGTTTTTT. This encodes CASSETRDSGEKLFF.